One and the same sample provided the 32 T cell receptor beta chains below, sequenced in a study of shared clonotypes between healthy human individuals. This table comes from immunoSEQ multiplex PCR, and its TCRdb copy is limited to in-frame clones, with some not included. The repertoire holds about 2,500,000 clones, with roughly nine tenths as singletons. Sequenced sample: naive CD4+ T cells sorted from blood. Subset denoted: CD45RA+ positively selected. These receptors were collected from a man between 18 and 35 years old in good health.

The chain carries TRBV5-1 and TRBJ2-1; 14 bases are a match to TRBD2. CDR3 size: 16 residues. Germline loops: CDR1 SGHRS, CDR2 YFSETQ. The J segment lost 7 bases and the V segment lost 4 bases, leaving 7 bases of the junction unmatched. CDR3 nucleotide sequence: TGCGCCAGCAGCGGGACTAGCGGGAGAGCGAAGAATGAGCAGTTCTTC. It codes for CASSGTSGRAKNEQFF.

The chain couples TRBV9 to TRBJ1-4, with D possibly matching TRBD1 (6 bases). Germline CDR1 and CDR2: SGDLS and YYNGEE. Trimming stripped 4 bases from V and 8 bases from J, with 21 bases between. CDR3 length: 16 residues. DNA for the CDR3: TGTGCCAGCAGCCCCCGTTCGACAGGCGGGAGAGAAAAACTGTTTTTT. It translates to CASSPRSTGGREKLFF.

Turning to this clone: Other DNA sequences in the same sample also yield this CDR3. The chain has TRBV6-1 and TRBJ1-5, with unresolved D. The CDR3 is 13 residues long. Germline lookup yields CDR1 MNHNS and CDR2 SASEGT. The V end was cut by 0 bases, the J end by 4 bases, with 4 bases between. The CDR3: CASSEARNQPQHF. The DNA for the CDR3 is TGTGCCAGCAGTGAAGCGCGGAATCAGCCCCAGCATTTT.

The CDR3 is CASSESTVNTGELFF. The CDR3 nucleotides read TGTGCCAGCAGTGAATCGACCGTGAACACCGGGGAGCTGTTTTTT. The chain has TRBV6-1 and TRBJ2-2; D not certain. This CDR3 contains 15 residues. Trimming removed 2 bases from V and 1 base from J, with 8 bases in between. Germline V gene data show CDR1 as MNHNS and CDR2 as SASEGT.

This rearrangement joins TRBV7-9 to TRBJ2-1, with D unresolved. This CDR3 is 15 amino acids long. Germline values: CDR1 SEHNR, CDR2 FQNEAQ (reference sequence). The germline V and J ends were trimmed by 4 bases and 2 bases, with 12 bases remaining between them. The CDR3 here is CASSSLGIAYNEQFF. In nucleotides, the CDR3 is TGTGCCAGCAGCTCCTTGGGGATTGCCTACAATGAGCAGTTCTTC.

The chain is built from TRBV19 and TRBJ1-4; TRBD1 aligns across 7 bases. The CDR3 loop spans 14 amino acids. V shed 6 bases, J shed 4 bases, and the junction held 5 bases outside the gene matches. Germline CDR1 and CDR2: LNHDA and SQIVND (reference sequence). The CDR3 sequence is CASRRTGDNEKLFF. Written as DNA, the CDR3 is TGTGCCAGTAGAAGAACAGGGGATAATGAAAAACTGTTTTTT.

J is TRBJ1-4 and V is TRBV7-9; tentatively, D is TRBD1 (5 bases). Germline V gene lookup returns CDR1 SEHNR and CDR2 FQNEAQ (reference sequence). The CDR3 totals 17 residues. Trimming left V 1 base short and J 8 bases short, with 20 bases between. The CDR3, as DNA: TGTGCCAGCAGCTTAGAGGCGGAGACAGCAGACGGGGAAAAACTGTTTTTT. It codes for CASSLEAETADGEKLFF.

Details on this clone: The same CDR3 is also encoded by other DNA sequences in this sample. The CDR3 DNA is TGTGCCAGCAGTTACTCCGGACAAGGCTATGGCTACACCTTC. Its protein product is CASSYSGQGYGYTF. The chain couples TRBV6-5 to TRBJ1-2; the D gene is possibly TRBD1 (5 bases). There are 14 residues in the CDR3. Germline V CDR1 and CDR2: MNHEY, SVGAGI. The V end was cut by 0 bases, the J end by 4 bases, with 9 bases between.

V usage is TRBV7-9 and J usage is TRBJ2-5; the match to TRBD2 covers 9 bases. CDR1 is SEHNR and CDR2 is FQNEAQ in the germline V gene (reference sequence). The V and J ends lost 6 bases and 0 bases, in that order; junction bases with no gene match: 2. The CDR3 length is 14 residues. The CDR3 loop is CASRASGDQETQYF. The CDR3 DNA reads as TGTGCCAGCAGGGCTAGCGGGGACCAAGAGACCCAGTACTTC.

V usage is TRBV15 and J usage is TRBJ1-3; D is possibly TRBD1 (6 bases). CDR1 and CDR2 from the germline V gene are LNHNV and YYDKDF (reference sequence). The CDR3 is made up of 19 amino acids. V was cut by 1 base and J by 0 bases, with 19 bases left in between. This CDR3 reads CATSRAGGPGRPSGNTIYF. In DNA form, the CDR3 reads TGTGCCACCAGCAGAGCCGGGGGGCCGGGACGGCCCTCTGGAAACACCATATATTTT.

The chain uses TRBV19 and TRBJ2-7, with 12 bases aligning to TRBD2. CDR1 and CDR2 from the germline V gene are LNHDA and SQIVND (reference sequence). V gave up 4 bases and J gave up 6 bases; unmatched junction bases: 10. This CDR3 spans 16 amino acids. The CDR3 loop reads CASSNEPGLAGSEQYF. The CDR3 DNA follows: TGTGCCAGTAGTAACGAACCGGGACTAGCGGGTAGCGAGCAGTACTTC.

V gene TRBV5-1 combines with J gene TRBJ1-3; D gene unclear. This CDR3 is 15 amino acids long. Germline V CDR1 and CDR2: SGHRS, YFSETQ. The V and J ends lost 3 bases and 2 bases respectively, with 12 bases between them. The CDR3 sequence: CASSSLGFPGNTIYF. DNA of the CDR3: TGCGCCAGCAGCTCCCTAGGGTTCCCTGGAAACACCATATATTTT. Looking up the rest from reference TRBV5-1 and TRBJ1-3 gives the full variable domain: KAGVTQTPRYLIKTRGQQVTLSCSPISGHRSVSWYQQTPGQGLQFLFEYFSETQRNKGNFPGRFSGRQFSNSRSEMNVSTLELGDSALYLCASSSLGFPGNTIYFGEGSWLTVV.

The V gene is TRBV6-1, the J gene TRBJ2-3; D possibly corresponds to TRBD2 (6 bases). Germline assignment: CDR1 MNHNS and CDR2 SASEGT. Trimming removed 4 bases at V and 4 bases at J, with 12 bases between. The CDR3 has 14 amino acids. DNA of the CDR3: TGTGCCAGCAGTGGAGCGGGCAGGGCAGATACGCAGTATTTT. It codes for CASSGAGRADTQYF.

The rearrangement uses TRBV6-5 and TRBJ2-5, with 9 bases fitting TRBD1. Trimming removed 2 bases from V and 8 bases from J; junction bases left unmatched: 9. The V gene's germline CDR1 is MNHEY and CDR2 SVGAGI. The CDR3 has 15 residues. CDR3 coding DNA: TGTGCCAGCAGTTACCAGCCCGGACAGGGGAAAACCCAGTACTTC. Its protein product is CASSYQPGQGKTQYF.

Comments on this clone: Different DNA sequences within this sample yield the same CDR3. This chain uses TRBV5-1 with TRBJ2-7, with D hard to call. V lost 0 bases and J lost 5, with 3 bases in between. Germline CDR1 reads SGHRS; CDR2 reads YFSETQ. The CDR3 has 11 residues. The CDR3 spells CASSLAHEQYF. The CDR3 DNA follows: TGCGCCAGCAGCTTGGCACACGAGCAGTACTTC.

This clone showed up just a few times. CDR3 bases: TGTGCCAGCAGTGACAGGGGAACAGATACGCAGTATTTT. Translating gives CASSDRGTDTQYF. The chain uses TRBV27 and TRBJ2-3; 8 bases are shared with TRBD1. J was trimmed by 3 bases and V by 5 bases; bases with no gene match: 1. The CDR3 has 13 amino acids. The V gene's germline CDR1 is MNHEY and CDR2 SMNVEV (reference sequence).

Here the CDR3 reads CASSQSTGGRDTGELFF. The CDR3 bases are TGTGCCAGCAGCCAATCCACGGGGGGGCGTGACACCGGGGAGCTGTTTTTT. V gene TRBV4-2 combines with J gene TRBJ2-2; 8 nucleotides match TRBD2. From germline, CDR1 is LGHNA and CDR2 YNFKEQ. Trimming removed 2 bases from V and 3 bases from J; junction bases left unmatched: 8. The CDR3 is 17 amino acids.

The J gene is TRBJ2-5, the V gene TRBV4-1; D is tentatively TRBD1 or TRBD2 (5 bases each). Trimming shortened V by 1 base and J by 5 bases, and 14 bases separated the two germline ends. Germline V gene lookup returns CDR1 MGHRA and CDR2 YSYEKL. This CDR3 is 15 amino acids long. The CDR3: CASSQVGTWGETQYF. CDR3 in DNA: TGCGCCAGCAGCCAAGTCGGGACGTGGGGGGAGACCCAGTACTTC.

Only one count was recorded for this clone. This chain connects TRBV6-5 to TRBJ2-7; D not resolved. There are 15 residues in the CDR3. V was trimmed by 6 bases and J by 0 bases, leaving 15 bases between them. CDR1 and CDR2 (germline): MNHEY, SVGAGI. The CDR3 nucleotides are TGTGCCAGCAGGACTCCGGGTCTGAGCTCCTACGAGCAGTACTTC. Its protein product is CASRTPGLSSYEQYF.

CDR3 residues: CASSSGVQKETQYF. The CDR3 coding sequence is TGTGCCAGCAGCTCCGGGGTACAGAAAGAGACCCAGTACTTC. The chain is built from TRBV9 and TRBJ2-5, with D possibly being TRBD2 (5 bases). V lost 4 bases, J lost 3 bases, and 13 bases lay in between. Per the germline V gene, CDR1 is SGDLS and CDR2 is YYNGEE. The CDR3 has 14 amino acids.

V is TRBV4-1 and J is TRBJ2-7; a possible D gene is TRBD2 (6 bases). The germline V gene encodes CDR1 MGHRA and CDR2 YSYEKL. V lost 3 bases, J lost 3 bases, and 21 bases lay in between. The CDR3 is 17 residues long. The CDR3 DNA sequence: TGCGCCAGCAGCCAGGGGAGACTCCTGGGTAGCGGCTACGAGCAGTACTTC. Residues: CASSQGRLLGSGYEQYF.

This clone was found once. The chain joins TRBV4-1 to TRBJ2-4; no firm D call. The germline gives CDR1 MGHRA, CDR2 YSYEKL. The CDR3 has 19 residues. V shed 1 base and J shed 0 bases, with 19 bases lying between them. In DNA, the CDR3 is TGCGCCAGCAGCCAAGGGCAAGCTATGCTGGCGATAGCCAAAAACATTCAGTACTTC. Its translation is CASSQGQAMLAIAKNIQYF.

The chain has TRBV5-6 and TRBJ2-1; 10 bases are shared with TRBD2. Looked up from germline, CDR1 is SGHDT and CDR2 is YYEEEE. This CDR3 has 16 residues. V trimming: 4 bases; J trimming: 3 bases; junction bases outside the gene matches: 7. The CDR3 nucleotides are TGTGCCAGCAGCCGCAGCGGGAGGGCCCTCTACAATGAGCAGTTCTTC. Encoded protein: CASSRSGRALYNEQFF.

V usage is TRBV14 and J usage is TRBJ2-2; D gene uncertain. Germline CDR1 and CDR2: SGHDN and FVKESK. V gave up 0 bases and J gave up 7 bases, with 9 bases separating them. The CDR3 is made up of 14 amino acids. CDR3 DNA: TGTGCCAGCAGCCAAGATCGATCCGGCGGGGAGCTGTTTTTT. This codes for CASSQDRSGGELFF.

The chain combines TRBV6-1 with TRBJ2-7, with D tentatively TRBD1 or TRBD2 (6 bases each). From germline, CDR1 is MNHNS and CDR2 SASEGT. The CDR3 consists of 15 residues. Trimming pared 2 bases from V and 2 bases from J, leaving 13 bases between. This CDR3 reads CASSELSGGPYEQYF. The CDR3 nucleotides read TGTGCCAGCAGTGAATTATCCGGGGGCCCCTACGAGCAGTACTTC.

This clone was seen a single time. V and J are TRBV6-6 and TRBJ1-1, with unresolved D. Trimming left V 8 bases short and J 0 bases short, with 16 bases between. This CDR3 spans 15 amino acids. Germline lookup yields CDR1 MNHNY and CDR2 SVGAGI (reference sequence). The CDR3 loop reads CASGLQAPMNTEAFF. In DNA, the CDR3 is TGTGCCAGCGGGTTACAAGCCCCCATGAACACTGAAGCTTTCTTT.

CDR3 loop: CASNDETQYF. The DNA for the CDR3 is TGTGCCAGCAACGACGAGACCCAGTACTTC. The V and J genes are TRBV2 and TRBJ2-5, with D uncertain. Deletions cut 7 bases from V and 5 bases from J, with 5 bases between. The CDR3 contains 10 residues. Germline CDR1 is SNHLY and CDR2 is FYNNEI.

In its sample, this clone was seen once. The CDR3 coding sequence is TGTGCCAGCAGCTGGGACAGCTATAATTCACCCCTCCACTTT. Translating gives CASSWDSYNSPLHF. The chain links TRBV7-8 to TRBJ1-6; 7 nucleotides line up with TRBD1. CDR1 and CDR2 from the germline V gene are SGHVS and FQNEAQ. The V segment lost 4 bases and the J segment 3 bases; nucleotides outside the gene matches: 0. The CDR3 is 14 amino acids.

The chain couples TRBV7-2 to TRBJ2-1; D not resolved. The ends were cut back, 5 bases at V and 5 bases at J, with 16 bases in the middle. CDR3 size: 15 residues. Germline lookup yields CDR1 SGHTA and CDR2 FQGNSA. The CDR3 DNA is TGTGCCAGCAGCCGTCCCGCCCCTTCACACAATGAGCAGTTCTTC. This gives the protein CASSRPAPSHNEQFF.

CDR3 bases: TGTGCCAGCAGCTTGGGTATTTCAACTAATGAAAAACTGTTTTTT. Translating it yields CASSLGISTNEKLFF. The chain recombines TRBV5-4 with TRBJ1-4; no firm D call. CDR3 length: 15 residues. Trimming took off 0 bases at V and 0 bases at J, with 6 bases between the two ends. Germline V gene sequence: CDR1 SGHNT, CDR2 YYREEE (reference sequence). The entire variable domain, with the rest obtained from reference TRBV5-4 and TRBJ1-4, is as follows: ETGVTQSPTHLIKTRGQQVTLRCSSQSGHNTVSWYQQALGQGPQFIFQYYREEENGRGNFPPRFSGLQFPNYSSELNVNALELDDSALYLCASSLGISTNEKLFFGSGTQLSVL.

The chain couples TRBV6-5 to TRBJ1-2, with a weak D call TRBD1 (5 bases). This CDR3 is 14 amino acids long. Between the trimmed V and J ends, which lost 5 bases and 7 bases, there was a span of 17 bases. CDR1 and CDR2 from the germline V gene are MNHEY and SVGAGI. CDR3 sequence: CASSPGRGLVGYTF. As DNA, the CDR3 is TGTGCCAGCAGTCCAGGGAGAGGGCTTGTTGGCTACACCTTC.

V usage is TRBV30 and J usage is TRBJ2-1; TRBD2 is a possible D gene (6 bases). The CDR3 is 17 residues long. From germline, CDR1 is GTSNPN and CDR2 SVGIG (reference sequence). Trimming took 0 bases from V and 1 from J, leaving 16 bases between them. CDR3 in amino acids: CAWSVWTAGRSYNEQFF. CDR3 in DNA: TGTGCCTGGAGTGTATGGACGGCGGGAAGGTCCTACAATGAGCAGTTCTTC.